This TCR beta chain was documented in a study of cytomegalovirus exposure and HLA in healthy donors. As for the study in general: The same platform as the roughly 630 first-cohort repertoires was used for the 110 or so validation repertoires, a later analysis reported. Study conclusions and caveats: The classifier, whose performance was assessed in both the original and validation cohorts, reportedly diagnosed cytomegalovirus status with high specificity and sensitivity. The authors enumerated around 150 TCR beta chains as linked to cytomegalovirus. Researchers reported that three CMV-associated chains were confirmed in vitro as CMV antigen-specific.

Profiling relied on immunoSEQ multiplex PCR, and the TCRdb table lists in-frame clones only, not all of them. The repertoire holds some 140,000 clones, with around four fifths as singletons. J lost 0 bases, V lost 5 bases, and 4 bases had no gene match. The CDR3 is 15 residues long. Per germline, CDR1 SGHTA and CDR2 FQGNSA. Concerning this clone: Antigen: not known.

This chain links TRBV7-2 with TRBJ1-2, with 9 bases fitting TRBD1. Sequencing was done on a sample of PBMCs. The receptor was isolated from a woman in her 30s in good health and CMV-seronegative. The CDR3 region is CASSPGQGANYGYTF. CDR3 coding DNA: TGTGCCAGCAGCCCGGGACAGGGAGCTAACTATGGCTACACCTTC.